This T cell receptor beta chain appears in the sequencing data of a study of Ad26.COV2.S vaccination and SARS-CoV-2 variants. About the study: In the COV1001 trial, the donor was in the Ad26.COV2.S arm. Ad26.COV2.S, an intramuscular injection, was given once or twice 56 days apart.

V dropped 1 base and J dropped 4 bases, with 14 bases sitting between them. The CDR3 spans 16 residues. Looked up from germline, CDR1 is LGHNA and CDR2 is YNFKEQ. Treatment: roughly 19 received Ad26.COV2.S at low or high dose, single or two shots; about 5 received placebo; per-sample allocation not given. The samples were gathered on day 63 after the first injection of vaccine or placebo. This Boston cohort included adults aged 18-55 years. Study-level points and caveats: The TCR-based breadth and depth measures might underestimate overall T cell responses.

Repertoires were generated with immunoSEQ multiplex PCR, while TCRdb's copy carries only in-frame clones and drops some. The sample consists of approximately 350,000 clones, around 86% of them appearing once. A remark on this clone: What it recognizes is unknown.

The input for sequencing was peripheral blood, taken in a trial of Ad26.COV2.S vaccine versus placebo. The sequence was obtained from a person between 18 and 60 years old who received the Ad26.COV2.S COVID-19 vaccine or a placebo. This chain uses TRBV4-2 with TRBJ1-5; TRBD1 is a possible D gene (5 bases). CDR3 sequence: CASSQAAAGRNQPQHF. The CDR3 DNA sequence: TGTGCCAGCAGCCAAGCTGCGGCAGGGAGAAATCAGCCCCAGCATTTT.